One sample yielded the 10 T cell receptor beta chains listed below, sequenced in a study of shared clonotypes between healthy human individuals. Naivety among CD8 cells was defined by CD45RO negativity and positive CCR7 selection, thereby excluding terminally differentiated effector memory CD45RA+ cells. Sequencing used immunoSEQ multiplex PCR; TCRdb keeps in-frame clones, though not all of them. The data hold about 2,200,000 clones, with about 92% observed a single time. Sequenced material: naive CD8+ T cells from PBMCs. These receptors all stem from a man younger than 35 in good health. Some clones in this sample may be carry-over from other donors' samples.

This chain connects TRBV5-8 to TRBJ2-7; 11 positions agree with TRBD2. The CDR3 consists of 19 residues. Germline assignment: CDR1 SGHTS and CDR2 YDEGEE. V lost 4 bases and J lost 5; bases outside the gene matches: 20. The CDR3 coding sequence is TGTGCCAGCAGCCCTACCCGTACCAGACTAGCGGGGTTTATAGACGAGCAGTACTTC. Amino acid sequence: CASSPTRTRLAGFIDEQYF.

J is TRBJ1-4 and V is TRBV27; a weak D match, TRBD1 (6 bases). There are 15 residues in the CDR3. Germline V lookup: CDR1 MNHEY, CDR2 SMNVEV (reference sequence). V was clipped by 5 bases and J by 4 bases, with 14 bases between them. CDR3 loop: CASSPRQDFNEKLFF. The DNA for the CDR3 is TGTGCCAGCAGTCCACGACAGGATTTTAATGAAAAACTGTTTTTT. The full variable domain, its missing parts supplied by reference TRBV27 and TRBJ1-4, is EAQVTQNPRYLITVTGKKLTVTCSQNMNHEYMSWYRQDPGLGLRQIYYSMNVEVTDKGDVPEGYKVSRKEKRNFPLILESPSPNQTSLYFCASSPRQDFNEKLFFGSGTQLSVL.

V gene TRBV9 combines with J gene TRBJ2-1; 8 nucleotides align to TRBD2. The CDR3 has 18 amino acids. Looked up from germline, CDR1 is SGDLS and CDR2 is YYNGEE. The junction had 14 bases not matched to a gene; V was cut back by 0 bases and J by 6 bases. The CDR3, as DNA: TGTGCCAGCAGCGTAGCCCCCGGGACTAGGCAAGTTTTCAATGAGCAGTTCTTC. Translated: CASSVAPGTRQVFNEQFF.

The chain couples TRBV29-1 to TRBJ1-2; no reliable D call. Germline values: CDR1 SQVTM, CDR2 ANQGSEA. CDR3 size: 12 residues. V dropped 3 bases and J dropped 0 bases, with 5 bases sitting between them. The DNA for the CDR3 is TGCAGCGTTGACAGTCCTAACTATGGCTACACCTTC. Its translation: CSVDSPNYGYTF.

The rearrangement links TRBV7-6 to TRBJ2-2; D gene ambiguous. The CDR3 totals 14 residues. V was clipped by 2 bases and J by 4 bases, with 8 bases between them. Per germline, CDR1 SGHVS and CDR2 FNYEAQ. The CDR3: CASSLITSTGELFF. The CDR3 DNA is TGTGCCAGCAGCTTAATCACGAGCACCGGGGAGCTGTTTTTT.

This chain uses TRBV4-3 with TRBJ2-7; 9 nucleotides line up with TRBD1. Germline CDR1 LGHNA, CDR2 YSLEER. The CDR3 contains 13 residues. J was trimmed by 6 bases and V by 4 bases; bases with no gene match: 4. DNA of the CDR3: TGCGCCAGCAGCCCGACAGGGGGGAGCGAGCAGTACTTC. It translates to CASSPTGGSEQYF.

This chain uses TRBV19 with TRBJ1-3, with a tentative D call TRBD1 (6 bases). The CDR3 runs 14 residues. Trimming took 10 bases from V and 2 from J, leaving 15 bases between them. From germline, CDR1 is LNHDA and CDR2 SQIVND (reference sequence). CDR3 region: CATSFQGTGNTIYF. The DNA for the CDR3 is TGTGCCACCTCGTTTCAGGGGACTGGAAACACCATATATTTT.

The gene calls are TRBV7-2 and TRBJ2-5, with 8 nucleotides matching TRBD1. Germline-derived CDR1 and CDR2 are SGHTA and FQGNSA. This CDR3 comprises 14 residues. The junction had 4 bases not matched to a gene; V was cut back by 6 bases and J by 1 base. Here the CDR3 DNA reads TGTGCCAGCAGGAACAGGGGGATCCAAGAGACCCAGTACTTC. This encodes CASRNRGIQETQYF.

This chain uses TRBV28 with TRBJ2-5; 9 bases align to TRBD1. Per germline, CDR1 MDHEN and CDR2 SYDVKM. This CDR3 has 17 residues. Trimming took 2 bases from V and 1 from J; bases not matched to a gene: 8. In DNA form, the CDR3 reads TGTGCCAGCAGTTTACTCAGGACGGGACAGGGCCAAGAGACCCAGTACTTC. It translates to CASSLLRTGQGQETQYF.

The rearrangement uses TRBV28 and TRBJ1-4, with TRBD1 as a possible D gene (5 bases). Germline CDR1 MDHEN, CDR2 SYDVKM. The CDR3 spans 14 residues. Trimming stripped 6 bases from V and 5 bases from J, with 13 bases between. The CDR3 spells CASSPLGENEKLFF. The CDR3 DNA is TGTGCCAGCAGCCCTTTAGGGGAGAATGAAAAACTGTTTTTT.